Shown below are 7 T cell receptor beta chains from a single sample sequenced in a study of blood T cell repertoires in COVID-19. The repertoire was sequenced with immunoSEQ multiplex PCR; TCRdb's copy has only in-frame clones and lacks some. Of around 100,000 clones listed, about four fifths are singletons. The sample was peripheral blood. The origin of the receptors is a human donor in a cohort sampled during active COVID-19.

The chain links TRBV19 to TRBJ2-7; possibly TRBD1 for D (6 bases). The CDR3 covers 15 residues. V was clipped by 1 base and J by 4 bases, with 14 bases between them. The germline CDR1 and CDR2 sequences are LNHDA and SQIVND (reference sequence). The CDR3 protein is CASSIVADSLYEQYF. In nucleotides, the CDR3 is TGTGCCAGTAGTATAGTTGCGGACAGTCTATACGAGCAGTACTTC. Full variable domain (missing parts from reference TRBV19 and TRBJ2-7): DGGITQSPKYLFRKEGQNVTLSCEQNLNHDAMYWYRQDPGQGLRLIYYSQIVNDFQKGDIAEGYSVSREKKESFPLTVTSAQKNPTAFYLCASSIVADSLYEQYFGPGTRLTVT.

This clone was seen a handful of times. The chain is built from TRBV19 and TRBJ2-5; TRBD1 matches 8 bases. The germline gives CDR1 LNHDA, CDR2 SQIVND (reference sequence). This CDR3 has 16 residues. Trimming at V came to 6 bases and at J to 0 bases, leaving 9 bases not matched to a gene. The CDR3 reads CASSTGQVGNQETQYF. DNA for the CDR3: TGTGCCAGTAGCACGGGACAGGTCGGAAACCAAGAGACCCAGTACTTC.

The chain combines TRBV5-1 with TRBJ1-6; the D gene is possibly TRBD1 (5 bases). V was pared by 0 bases and J by 8 bases, with 15 bases between. Germline CDR1 and CDR2: SGHRS and YFSETQ. The CDR3 covers 16 residues. The CDR3 DNA reads as TGCGCCAGCAGCTTGGCCTGGGGCAGTCAGGATTCACCCCTCCACTTT. This translates into CASSLAWGSQDSPLHF.

V and J are TRBV2 and TRBJ1-1, with 9 bases fitting TRBD1. Germline V gene lookup returns CDR1 SNHLY and CDR2 FYNNEI. V lost 6 bases and J lost 3; bases outside the gene matches: 2. The CDR3 consists of 13 residues. CDR3 loop: CASRGQGYTEAFF. The CDR3 DNA sequence: TGTGCCAGCAGGGGACAGGGATACACTGAAGCTTTCTTT.

The V and J genes are TRBV12-5 and TRBJ1-6; no reliable D call. Trimming removed 1 base from V and 5 bases from J, with 12 bases in between. Germline V lookup: CDR1 LGHNT, CDR2 FRNRAP. The CDR3 is made up of 16 amino acids. The CDR3 protein is CASGLGASAHNSPLHF. The CDR3 DNA is TGTGCTAGTGGTTTGGGGGCATCCGCCCATAATTCACCCCTCCACTTT.

The J gene is TRBJ1-6, the V gene TRBV7-8; possible D gene TRBD1, 6 bases. The germline V gene encodes CDR1 SGHVS and CDR2 FQNEAQ. The CDR3 spans 16 residues. The ends were cut back, 4 bases at V and 5 bases at J, with 15 bases in the middle. CDR3 DNA sequence: TGTGCCAGCAGCTCACGCGCCGGACAGAATAATTCACCCCTCCACTTT. Encoded protein: CASSSRAGQNNSPLHF.

V gene TRBV18 combines with J gene TRBJ2-1, with a tentative D call TRBD2 (5 bases). This CDR3 has 17 amino acids. Trimming cost V 0 bases and J 2 bases, with 14 bases left between them. Germline CDR1 is KGHSH and CDR2 is LQKENI. The CDR3 region has the DNA TGTGCCAGCTCACCACCGGCTATTAGCGCAACCTACAATGAGCAGTTCTTC. Protein product: CASSPPAISATYNEQFF.